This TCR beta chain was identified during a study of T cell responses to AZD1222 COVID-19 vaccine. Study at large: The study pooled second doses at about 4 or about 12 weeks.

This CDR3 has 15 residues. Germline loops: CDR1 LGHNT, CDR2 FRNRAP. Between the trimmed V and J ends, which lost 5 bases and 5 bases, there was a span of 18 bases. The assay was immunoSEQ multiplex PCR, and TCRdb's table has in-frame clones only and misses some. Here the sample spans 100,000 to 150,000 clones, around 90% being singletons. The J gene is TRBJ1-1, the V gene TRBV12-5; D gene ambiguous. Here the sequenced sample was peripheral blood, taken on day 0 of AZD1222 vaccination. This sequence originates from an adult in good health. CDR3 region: CASGPTRALGTEAFF. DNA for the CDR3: TGTGCTAGTGGTCCAACGAGGGCCCTGGGGACTGAAGCTTTCTTT.